This TCR beta chain was profiled in a study of shared clonotypes between healthy human individuals. Study-level information: Each donor contributed plates that comprised three CD4 naive, three CD4 memory, two CD8 naive and one CD8 memory.

CD45RO-negative, CCR7-selected cells formed the naive CD8 fraction, which excluded terminally differentiated effector memory CD45RA+ cells. Only in-frame clones appear in the TCRdb table, and some are missing; sequencing was by immunoSEQ multiplex PCR. The data contain millions of clones, 93% of them singletons. Comments on this clone: Antigen unknown.

Overall study findings and caveats: Of the naive CD4 clonotypes, around 5.2% were shared across a handful of donors. Lower generation probabilities were found for non-shared clonotypes than for those shared by all four donors. Investigators expected sequencing depth to affect clonotype sharing among donors.

From germline, CDR1 is SGHVS and CDR2 FNYEAQ. The CDR3 runs 14 residues. Trimming removed 2 bases from V and 2 bases from J, with 7 bases in between. Sequencing was done on a sample of naive CD8+ T cells from PBMCs. This receptor was taken from a man aged 18 to 30 in good health. Some clones in this sample may be carry-over from other donors' samples. The chain employs TRBV7-6 and TRBJ1-5; D is unresolved. This CDR3 is CASSLPGGNQPQHF. CDR3 nucleotide sequence: TGTGCCAGCAGCTTACCGGGAGGCAATCAGCCCCAGCATTTT.